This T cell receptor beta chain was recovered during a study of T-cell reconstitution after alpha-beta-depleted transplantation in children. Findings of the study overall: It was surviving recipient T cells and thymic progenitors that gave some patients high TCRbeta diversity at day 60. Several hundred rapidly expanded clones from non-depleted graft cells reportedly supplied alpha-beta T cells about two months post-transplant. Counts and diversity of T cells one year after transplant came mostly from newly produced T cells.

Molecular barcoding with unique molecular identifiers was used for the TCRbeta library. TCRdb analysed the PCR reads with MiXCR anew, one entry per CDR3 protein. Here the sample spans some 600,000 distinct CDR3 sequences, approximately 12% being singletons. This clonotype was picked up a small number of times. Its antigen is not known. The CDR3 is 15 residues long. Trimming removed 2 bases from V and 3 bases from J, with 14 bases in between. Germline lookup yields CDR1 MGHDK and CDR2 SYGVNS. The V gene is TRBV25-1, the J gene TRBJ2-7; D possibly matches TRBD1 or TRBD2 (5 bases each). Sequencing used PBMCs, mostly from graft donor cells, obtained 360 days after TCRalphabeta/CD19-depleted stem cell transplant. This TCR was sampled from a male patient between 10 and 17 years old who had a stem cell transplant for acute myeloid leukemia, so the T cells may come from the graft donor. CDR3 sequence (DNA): TGTGCCAGCAGTGAAGAGAGGGGCAGGGACTACGAGCAGTACTTC. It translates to CASSEERGRDYEQYF.